What follows describes a single TCR beta chain. This clone was picked up a small number of times. This receptor's antigen is unknown. No per-base quality is available; no much larger clone lies one base away. These data originate in a study of blood T cell repertoires in COVID-19 (dated by TCRdb to the early 2020s). In terms of the full investigation: The collaborator samples originated in the United States, Italy and Spain and spanned the acute and convalescent phases of COVID-19. Deeply sampled blood TCRbeta repertoires from subjects exposed to, actively infected with, or recovered from COVID-19 were included in the dataset. Samples were obtained from the ongoing ImmuneRACE study (first 160 participants) and from some 1,200 subjects provided by 6 global collaborators. The material from the prospective study consisted of cDNA or gDNA derived from T cells, B-cell-depleted T cells, or PBMCs. The sample metadata nearly always contained a de-identified subject ID, COVID-19 status, age in years and sex. The repertoires were released in a freely available public database meant as a resource for research on the immune response to SARS-CoV-2. HLA class I and class II types, where available, came from metadata supplied by the sample provider rather than from assay-based typing. Results and caveats for the whole study, not just this receptor: Clinical and demographic metadata were provided uncurated, with the amount varying by source and participant.

TCRbeta CDR3 regions were amplified from genomic DNA using the immunoSEQ Assay, a bias-controlled multiplex PCR. The study's own analysis went as follows. Within the assay, amplification of reference gene primers was used to estimate how many nucleated cells each sample contained. To quantify the absolute abundance of each unique TCRbeta CDR3 rearrangement, sequence reads were collapsed and filtered. For each sample, productive Simpson clonality was calculated by taking the square root of Simpson's diversity index across productive rearrangements. The immuneACCESS repertoire file appears here via TCRdb, limited to in-frame rearrangements. These files lack a portion of the clones; in checked studies, under half of the deficit traces to unresolved V genes, and the cause of the others is not known. V, J and clone size derive from that table, while D and trimming were established from the DNA sequence. The sample table lists about 140,000 clones, around 73% of them with a count of one. The biggest ten clones account for around 9.5% of the sample.

Each collaborating institution followed its own protocols to collect whole blood in K2EDTA tubes. Collaborator samples were shipped for TCRbeta analysis as frozen whole blood, isolated PBMCs, or DNA extracted from either sample type. Unmatched junction bases come to 7, with V trimmed by 4 bases and J by 1 base. From cysteine to phenylalanine, the CDR3 is 15 amino acids long. Solely the CDR3 DNA is kept, with 45 bases framed from the first base. The germline V gene (reference sequence) sets CDR1 to LGHDT and CDR2 to YNNKEL. The clonotype comes from a woman aged 45-59 years with active or convalescent COVID-19. Sequencing input: peripheral blood. The rearranged chain carries TRBV3-1 (or the pseudogene TRBV3-2) and TRBJ2-7; TRBD2 aligns with 7 central bases. The DNA is as follows: TGTGCCAGCAGCCCGGACTGGGAGGGGTCCTACGAGCAGTACTTC. Protein translation: CASSPDWEGSYEQYF.